These 27 T cell receptor beta chains were all obtained from the same sample, sequenced in a study of regulatory T cells in long-lasting Graves disease. Arm-PCR of CDR3 regions and iRepertoire HTBI primers were the basis on which TCR beta libraries were built. From the multiplex PCR reads, TCRdb called clonotypes with MiXCR, one entry per CDR3 protein. Of 400,000 or so distinct CDR3 sequences in the sample, less than 25% were seen once. Specified time point: persistent/refractory GD, antithyroid drugs over 5 years with positive TRAb. The TCR library was prepared using RNA isolated from PBMCs. Sequencing used peripheral blood mononuclear cells (PBMCs), obtained when the disease was refractory, from a patient treated with antithyroid drugs. The receptors were gathered from a female donor with Graves disease.

The chain has TRBV29-1 and TRBJ2-1; 13 nucleotides line up with TRBD2. The CDR3 is 15 amino acids. The germline V gene encodes CDR1 SQVTM and CDR2 ANQGSEA. The ends lost 4 bases at V and 9 bases at J; junction bases unmatched: 9. The CDR3 spells CSVGSTSGRASEQFF. The CDR3 DNA reads as TGCAGCGTTGGGTCTACTAGCGGGAGGGCCAGTGAGCAGTTCTTC.

This clonotype was seen a few times. The chain carries TRBV20-1 and TRBJ1-4, with TRBD1 matching over 8 bases. The CDR3 sequence is 16 residues long. Germline loops: CDR1 DFQATT, CDR2 SNEGSKA (reference sequence). Unmatched junction bases numbered 8, after V lost 2 bases and J lost 3 bases. CDR3 loop: CSARPTQGAANEKLFF. In DNA, the CDR3 is TGCAGTGCTAGACCCACTCAGGGGGCGGCTAATGAAAAACTGTTTTTT.

This clonotype came up many times. The rearrangement joins TRBV20-1 to TRBJ1-2, with D tentatively TRBD1 (6 bases). Trimming removed 0 bases at V and 8 bases at J, with 25 bases between. This CDR3 region has 17 residues. Looked up from germline, CDR1 is DFQATT and CDR2 is SNEGSKA (reference sequence). This CDR3 reads CSARDPGIRGGRGGYTF. The CDR3 DNA follows: TGCAGTGCTAGAGATCCTGGCATCAGGGGAGGGCGGGGAGGCTACACCTTC.

The chain carries TRBV10-3 and TRBJ2-2; TRBD1 or TRBD2 may be the D gene (5 bases each). Germline CDR1 reads ENHRY; CDR2 reads SYGVKD. This CDR3 is 18 amino acids long. Trimming removed 2 bases at V and 6 bases at J, with 22 bases between. The CDR3 loop is CAISEPSPGPLVAGELFF. CDR3 nucleotide sequence: TGTGCCATCAGTGAGCCTTCTCCGGGACCGCTCGTTGCCGGGGAGCTGTTTTTT.

This clonotype has a count of ten or more. The chain joins TRBV11-2 to TRBJ1-1, with D uncertain. V was trimmed by 2 bases and J by 4 bases, leaving 14 bases between them. The germline CDR1 and CDR2 sequences are SGHAT and FQNNGV. The CDR3 contains 15 residues. This chain's CDR3 is CASSLPPGMGTEAFF. The CDR3 DNA follows: TGTGCCAGCAGCTTACCCCCGGGAATGGGCACTGAAGCTTTCTTT.

This clonotype occurred many times. The chain recombines TRBV5-5 with TRBJ1-5; TRBD1 matches at 8 bases. The CDR3 is 14 amino acids. J lost 5 bases, V lost 3 bases, and 4 bases had no gene match. CDR1 is SGHKS, CDR2 YYEKEE, per germline (reference sequence). CDR3 region: CASSSVGQDQPQHF. In nucleotides, the CDR3 is TGTGCCAGCAGCTCCGTGGGACAGGATCAGCCCCAGCATTTT.

This clonotype has at least ten counts. The chain combines TRBV11-2 with TRBJ2-7; D ambiguous. The CDR3 extends over 13 amino acids. Germline CDR1 and CDR2: SGHAT and FQNNGV. Trimming pared 1 base from V and 7 bases from J, leaving 11 bases between. CDR3 residues: CASSLVQSGEQYF. DNA of the CDR3: TGTGCCAGCAGCTTAGTACAGTCGGGTGAGCAGTACTTC.

V usage is TRBV15 and J usage is TRBJ2-7; 7 nucleotides align to TRBD2. The length of the CDR3 is 16 residues. J gave up 2 bases and V 6 bases, and 13 bases lay outside the gene matches. Germline V CDR1 and CDR2: LNHNV, YYDKDF (reference sequence). The CDR3 region has the DNA TGTGCCACCAGGGTAGGACACAACGGGGGGACCTACGAGCAGTACTTC. Amino acid sequence: CATRVGHNGGTYEQYF.

This clonotype was picked up a small number of times. The CDR3 reads CASSPEGLAGSDTQYF. CDR3 sequence (DNA): TGTGCCAGCAGTCCAGAGGGACTAGCGGGATCAGATACGCAGTATTTT. The V call is TRBV2, the J call TRBJ2-3; 13 bases align to TRBD2. CDR1 is SNHLY and CDR2 is FYNNEI in the germline V gene. CDR3 size: 16 residues. The trim removed 5 bases at V and 4 bases at J, leaving 6 bases unmatched.

This clonotype was counted at least ten times. The chain couples TRBV27 to TRBJ2-7; D uncertain. CDR1 MNHEY and CDR2 SMNVEV come from the germline V gene (reference sequence). The ends were cut back, 3 bases at V and 0 bases at J, with 6 bases in the middle. There are 13 residues in the CDR3. CDR3: CASSLDRSYEQYF. As DNA, the CDR3 is TGTGCCAGCAGTTTGGATCGCTCCTACGAGCAGTACTTC.

This clonotype was observed at least ten times. The chain combines TRBV2 with TRBJ1-2; no reliable D call. Trimming stripped 6 bases from V and 1 base from J, with 18 bases between. The CDR3 runs 16 residues. The germline gives CDR1 SNHLY, CDR2 FYNNEI. For the CDR3, the DNA is TGTGCCAGCAGCGAAAGCGGGGTCGTTCATAACTATGGCTACACCTTC. Protein product: CASSESGVVHNYGYTF.

This clonotype was seen more than once but under ten times. The chain combines TRBV5-1 with TRBJ2-7, with no clear D. The V end lost 0 bases, the J end lost 6 bases, and 7 bases lay between the germline ends. CDR1 and CDR2 from the germline V gene are SGHRS and YFSETQ. This CDR3 spans 12 amino acids. CDR3 sequence reads: CASSLVPGEQYF. The CDR3 DNA reads as TGCGCCAGCAGCTTGGTACCTGGCGAGCAGTACTTC.

The chain has TRBV12-3 or TRBV12-4 and TRBJ1-5; weak D call: TRBD1 (6 bases). The length of the CDR3 is 15 residues. With 6 bases removed from V and 3 bases from J, the gap between germline ends came to 15 bases. CDR3 protein: CASSSTGGHNQPQHF. CDR3 nucleotide sequence: TGTGCCAGCAGCTCAACCGGGGGACACAATCAGCCCCAGCATTTT.

This clonotype showed up just a few times. The chain links TRBV7-9 to TRBJ2-7; D not certain. This CDR3 comprises 11 residues. From germline, CDR1 is SEHNR and CDR2 FQNEAQ (reference sequence). Trimming stripped 8 bases from V and 7 bases from J, with 12 bases between. The CDR3 reads CASGSAREQYF. CDR3 coding DNA: TGTGCCAGCGGTTCTGCCCGGGAGCAGTACTTC.

In this sample, this clonotype turned up a few times. The CDR3 loop reads CAWSVLHGGGYTF. DNA for the CDR3: TGTGCCTGGAGTGTACTGCACGGGGGGGGCTACACCTTC. This chain connects TRBV30 to TRBJ1-2, with D possibly TRBD1 on 5 matching bases. The length of the CDR3 is 13 residues. Trimming pared 0 bases from V and 8 bases from J, leaving 13 bases between. Germline V lookup: CDR1 GTSNPN, CDR2 SVGIG (reference sequence).

This chain links TRBV7-2 with TRBJ2-7; TRBD2 matches at 9 bases. J was trimmed by 3 bases and V by 5 bases; bases with no gene match: 5. CDR1 is SGHTA, CDR2 FQGNSA, per germline. The CDR3 consists of 14 residues. CDR3 sequence (DNA): TGTGCCAGCAGCCCGGGACTAGCAAACTACGAGCAGTACTTC. Translated, it gives CASSPGLANYEQYF.

This sequence joins TRBV5-1 and TRBJ1-5; no definite D call. Germline V gene data show CDR1 as SGHRS and CDR2 as YFSETQ. The germline V and J ends were trimmed by 0 bases and 0 bases, with 7 bases remaining between them. The CDR3 runs to 15 residues. In nucleotides, the CDR3 is TGCGCCAGCAGCTTGGTCCCCGATAGCAATCAGCCCCAGCATTTT. Its translation is CASSLVPDSNQPQHF.

This clonotype was found a few times. This rearrangement joins TRBV6-5 to TRBJ2-7; 9 nucleotides match TRBD2. The CDR3 sequence is 14 residues long. Trimming removed 4 bases from V and 5 bases from J; junction bases left unmatched: 6. Looked up from germline, CDR1 is MNHEY and CDR2 is SVGAGI. The CDR3 here is CASSLAGVTHEQYF. As DNA, the CDR3 is TGTGCCAGCAGTTTAGCGGGAGTGACGCACGAGCAGTACTTC.

The table lists this clonotype with a few counts. V and J are TRBV20-1 and TRBJ1-1; D may be TRBD1 (5 bases). The CDR3 consists of 13 residues. Germline V gene sequence: CDR1 DFQATT, CDR2 SNEGSKA (reference sequence). The ends were cut back, 5 bases at V and 1 base at J, with 11 bases in the middle. CDR3: CSAEGPKNTEAFF. DNA for the CDR3: TGCAGTGCTGAGGGACCGAAGAACACTGAAGCTTTCTTT.

This clonotype was detected ten times or more. CDR3 in DNA: TGCAGCGTTGCAGAGACAGGGAGGAGTGGCTACACCTTC. The encoded protein is CSVAETGRSGYTF. The chain recombines TRBV29-1 with TRBJ1-2, with 7 nucleotides matching TRBD1. The CDR3 sequence is 13 residues long. In germline, CDR1 is SQVTM, CDR2 ANQGSEA. V trimming: 4 bases; J trimming: 7 bases; junction bases outside the gene matches: 9. Full variable domain (rest looked up from reference TRBV29-1 and TRBJ1-2): SAVISQKPSRDICQRGTSLTIQCQVDSQVTMMFWYRQQPGQSLTLIATANQGSEATYESGFVIDKFPISRPNLTFSTLTVSNMSPEDSSIYLCSVAETGRSGYTFGSGTRLTVV.

This clonotype was found many times. The chain has TRBV2 and TRBJ1-1; weak D call: TRBD1 (5 bases). The CDR3 has 13 amino acids. From germline, CDR1 is SNHLY and CDR2 FYNNEI. Trimming took off 8 bases at V and 4 bases at J, with 14 bases between the two ends. The CDR3 is CASHLWGGTEAFF. The CDR3 bases are TGTGCCAGCCATCTTTGGGGGGGCACTGAAGCTTTCTTT.

The V call is TRBV20-1, the J call TRBJ1-1, with 7 positions matching TRBD1. This CDR3 comprises 14 residues. V dropped 6 bases and J dropped 3; count of bases not matched to a gene: 10. Germline V gene data show CDR1 as DFQATT and CDR2 as SNEGSKA (reference sequence). CDR3: CSAIEGARDTEAFF. CDR3 nucleotides: TGCAGTGCGATTGAGGGGGCGCGGGACACTGAAGCTTTCTTT.

This clonotype was seen repeatedly, ten times or more. This sequence joins TRBV11-1 and TRBJ2-5, with D tentatively TRBD1 (5 bases). The CDR3 consists of 14 residues. Trimming stripped 1 base from V and 4 bases from J, with 10 bases between. The germline V gene encodes CDR1 SGHAT and CDR2 FQDESV (reference sequence). CDR3 sequence reads: CASSLEPGLETQYF. CDR3 in DNA: TGTGCCAGCAGCTTAGAACCAGGGCTAGAGACCCAGTACTTC.

The CDR3 region is CASRLTAGNSPLHF. CDR3 nucleotide sequence: TGTGCCAGCAGATTGACGGCTGGCAATTCACCCCTCCACTTT. V gene TRBV27 combines with J gene TRBJ1-6, with unresolved D. V was clipped by 6 bases and J by 7 bases, with 13 bases between them. This CDR3 contains 14 residues. Germline V gene lookup returns CDR1 MNHEY and CDR2 SMNVEV (reference sequence).

This clonotype was detected a few times. V is TRBV27 and J is TRBJ2-5; no clear D gene. V was cut by 3 bases and J by 4 bases, with 12 bases left in between. This CDR3 is 14 amino acids long. Germline V gene data show CDR1 as MNHEY and CDR2 as SMNVEV (reference sequence). The CDR3 DNA sequence: TGTGCCAGCAGTTTTGGGGTTGTAGGAGAGACCCAGTACTTC. Amino acid sequence: CASSFGVVGETQYF.

This sequence joins TRBV6-5 and TRBJ2-5, with 11 bases fitting TRBD2. Looked up from germline, CDR1 is MNHEY and CDR2 is SVGAGI. Unmatched junction bases numbered 5, after V lost 0 bases and J lost 5 bases. This CDR3 contains 16 residues. The chain's CDR3 is CASSYSGLAGGETQYF. The CDR3 DNA reads TGTGCCAGCAGTTACTCCGGACTAGCGGGTGGGGAGACCCAGTACTTC.

The table lists this clonotype with a count of one. The chain recombines TRBV7-3 with TRBJ2-2, with a possible D match to TRBD1 (5 bases). The CDR3 length is 14 residues. CDR1 is SGHTA, CDR2 FQGTGA, per germline. V lost 6 bases and J lost 6, with 14 bases in between. CDR3 DNA sequence: TGTGCCAGCAGGCAGGGTCAAGGGCCCGGGGAGCTGTTTTTT. It is translated as CASRQGQGPGELFF.